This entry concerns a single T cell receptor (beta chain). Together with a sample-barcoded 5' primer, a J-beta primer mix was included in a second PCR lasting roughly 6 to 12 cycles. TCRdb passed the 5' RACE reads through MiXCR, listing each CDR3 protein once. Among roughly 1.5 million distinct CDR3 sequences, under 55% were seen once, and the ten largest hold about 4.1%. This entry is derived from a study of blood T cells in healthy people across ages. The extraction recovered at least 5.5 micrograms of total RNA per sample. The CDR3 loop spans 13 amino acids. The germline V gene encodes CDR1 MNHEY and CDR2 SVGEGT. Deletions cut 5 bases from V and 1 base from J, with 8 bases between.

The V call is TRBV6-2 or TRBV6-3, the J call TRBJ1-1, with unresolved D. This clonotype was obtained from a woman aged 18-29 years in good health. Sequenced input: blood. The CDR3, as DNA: TGTGCCAGCAGTGACATAGCGAACACTGAAGCTTTCTTT. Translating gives CASSDIANTEAFF.